This T cell receptor (beta chain) was captured by sequencing in a study of CD8 T cells in Susac syndrome. CDR3 length: 14 residues. CDR1 SEHNR and CDR2 FQNEAQ come from the germline V gene (reference sequence). V lost 5 bases and J 4 bases, leaving 13 bases between the germline ends. A quantity of 0.5 to 1 ug RNA underwent reverse transcription using random hexamers. An immunoSEQ multiplex PCR generated amplified TCR beta CDR3 products spanning 54 Vbeta and 13 Jbeta. TCRdb ran MiXCR on the immunoSEQ multiplex PCR reads and lists one entry per CDR3 protein. This table has about 150,000 distinct CDR3 sequences, roughly 95% appearing once. Isolation of CD8+ and CD4+ T cells was performed negatively, whereas enrichment of TEMRA cells was done by FACS.

The sequencing sample was made of CD8+ T cells from PBMCs. This clonotype was obtained from a human donor with multiple sclerosis. J is TRBJ2-3 and V is TRBV7-9; D remains unclear. The DNA for the CDR3 is TGTGCCAGCAGCCCCCAGTTGATGCCAGATACGCAGTATTTT. Translation gives CASSPQLMPDTQYF. Looking up the rest from reference TRBV7-9 and TRBJ2-3 gives the full variable domain: DTGVSQNPRHKITKRGQNVTFRCDPISEHNRLYWYRQTLGQGPEFLTYFQNEAQLEKSRLLSDRFSAERPKGSFSTLEIQRTEQGDSAMYLCASSPQLMPDTQYFGPGTRLTVL.